The text below deals with one T cell receptor (beta chain). Antigen specificity is unknown. Unique molecular identifiers were added to individual cDNA molecules. TCRdb processed the 5' RACE reads anew with MiXCR; each CDR3 protein has one entry. The sample has under 85,000 distinct CDR3 sequences, more than 13% seen once; the top ten hold about 10%. The germline gives CDR1 KGHSH, CDR2 LQKENI. The CDR3 has 15 amino acids. V was pared by 1 base and J by 7 bases, with 4 bases of the junction left unmatched. The sample comes from a study of early T cells in non-severe SARS-CoV-2 infection. For the study at large: The authors sequenced bulk RNA from unsorted whole blood, leaving chains unpaired. Findings and limits, study-wide: Reliance on VDJdb matching favored anti-spike CD8 responses; private and CD4 specificities were missed.

The V and J genes are TRBV18 and TRBJ1-6; 7 bases map to TRBD1. The clonotype originates from an adult who was a healthcare worker with PCR-confirmed SARS-CoV-2 infection or an uninfected control (not recorded which). Sequenced material: whole blood. CDR3 sequence: CASSPLGTANSPLHF. Here the CDR3 DNA reads TGTGCCAGCTCACCACTTGGGACAGCAAATTCACCCCTCCACTTT.